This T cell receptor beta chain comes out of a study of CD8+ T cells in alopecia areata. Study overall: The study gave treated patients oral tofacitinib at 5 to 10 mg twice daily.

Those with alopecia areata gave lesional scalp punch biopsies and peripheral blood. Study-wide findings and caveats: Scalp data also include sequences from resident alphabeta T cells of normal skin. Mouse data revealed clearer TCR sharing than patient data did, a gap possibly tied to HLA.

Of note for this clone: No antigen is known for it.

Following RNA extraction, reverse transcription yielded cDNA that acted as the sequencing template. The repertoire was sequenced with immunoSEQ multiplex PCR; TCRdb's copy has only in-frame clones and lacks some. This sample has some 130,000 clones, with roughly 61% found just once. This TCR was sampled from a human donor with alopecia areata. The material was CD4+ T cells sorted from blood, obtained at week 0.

The CDR3 DNA reads TGTGCCAGCAGCTTGAGGGGAGTGAACACTGAAGCTTTCTTT. Translating gives CASSLRGVNTEAFF. The gene calls are TRBV5-6 and TRBJ1-1; a possible D gene is TRBD1 (5 bases). The V end lost 1 base, the J end lost 0 bases, and 7 bases lay between the germline ends. The germline V gene has CDR1 SGHDT and CDR2 YYEEEE. The CDR3 contains 14 residues.